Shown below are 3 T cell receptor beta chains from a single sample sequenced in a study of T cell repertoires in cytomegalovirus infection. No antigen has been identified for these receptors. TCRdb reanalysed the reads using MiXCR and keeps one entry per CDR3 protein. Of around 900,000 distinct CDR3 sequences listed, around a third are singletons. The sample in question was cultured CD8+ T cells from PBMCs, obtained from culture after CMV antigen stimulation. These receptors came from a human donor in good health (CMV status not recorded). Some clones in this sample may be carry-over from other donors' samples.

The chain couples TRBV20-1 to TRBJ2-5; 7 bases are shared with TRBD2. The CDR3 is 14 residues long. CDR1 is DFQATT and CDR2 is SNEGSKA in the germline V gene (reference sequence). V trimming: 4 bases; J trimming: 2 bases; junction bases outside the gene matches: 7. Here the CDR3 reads CSATLGGIQETQYF. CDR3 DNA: TGCAGTGCTACCCTGGGGGGGATTCAAGAGACCCAGTACTTC.

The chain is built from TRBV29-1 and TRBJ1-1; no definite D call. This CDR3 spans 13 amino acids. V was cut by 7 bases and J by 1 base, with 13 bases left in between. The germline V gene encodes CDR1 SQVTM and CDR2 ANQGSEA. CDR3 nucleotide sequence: TGCAGCGGAGGCGTCGTGCCGAACACTGAAGCTTTCTTT. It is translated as CSGGVVPNTEAFF.

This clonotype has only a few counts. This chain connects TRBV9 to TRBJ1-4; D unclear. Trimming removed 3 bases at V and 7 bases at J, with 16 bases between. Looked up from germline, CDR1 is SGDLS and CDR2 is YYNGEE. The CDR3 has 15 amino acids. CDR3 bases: TGTGCCAGCAGCGGGAGCTCTGGGGTCGGTGAAAAACTGTTTTTT. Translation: CASSGSSGVGEKLFF.